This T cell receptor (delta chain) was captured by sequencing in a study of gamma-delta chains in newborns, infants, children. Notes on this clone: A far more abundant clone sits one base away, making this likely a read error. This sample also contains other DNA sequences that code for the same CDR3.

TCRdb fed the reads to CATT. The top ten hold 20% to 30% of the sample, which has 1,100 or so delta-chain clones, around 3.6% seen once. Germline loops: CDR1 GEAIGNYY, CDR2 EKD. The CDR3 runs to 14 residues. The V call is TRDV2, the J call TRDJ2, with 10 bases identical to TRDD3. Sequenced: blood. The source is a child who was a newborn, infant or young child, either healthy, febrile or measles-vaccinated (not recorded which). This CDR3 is CACDTGGLTAQLFF. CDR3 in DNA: TGTGCCTGTGATACTGGGGGATTGACGGCACAACTCTTCTTT.